This is a list of T cell receptor beta chains from one sample in a study of identical twins. TCRdb reprocessed the 5' RACE reads via MiXCR and lists one record per CDR3 protein. This table has hundreds of thousands of distinct CDR3 sequences, around 8.3% appearing once. The same specimen was also included in a second study, on yellow fever vaccine responses in identical twins.

Sequenced input: PBMCs. All receptors derive from a young woman in good health. Both conserved end residues are part of each CDR3. Fields, in order: V gene, J gene, clone size, D gene, CDR3 length, CDR3 protein. The D gene is left open where the match is weak. Expanded clones are given a class, and other clones once, few, many or no size at all.

TRBV20-1	TRBJ1-1	.	TRBD1	14	CSASPPNRGGEAFF
TRBV15	TRBJ2-7	.	TRBD1	15	CATSRGGQGRSEQYF
TRBV28	TRBJ1-4	few	.	13	CASSPAGGEKLFF
TRBV12-3/TRBV12-4	TRBJ2-7	many	TRBD1	15	CASSLHRDRVYEQYF
TRBV4-1	TRBJ2-1	.	TRBD2	16	CASSQDGGLARGEQFF
TRBV11-2	TRBJ2-5	few	TRBD1	20	CASSSRGVVWGQGAQETQYF
TRBV5-1	TRBJ2-2	few	.	14	CASCTGDNTGELFF
TRBV28	TRBJ2-4	few	.	14	CASSLLPAKNIQYF
TRBV9	TRBJ2-1	many	.	15	CASSVDARSYNEQFF
TRBV28	TRBJ2-2	many	.	18	CASSPPGGPTTYTGELFF
TRBV12-3/TRBV12-4	TRBJ2-5	few	.	13	CASGGGDQETQYF
TRBV7-6	TRBJ2-2	many	.	17	CASSLLSGQNSPGELFF
TRBV15	TRBJ1-5	many	.	15	CATSNGGAPNQPQHF
TRBV7-9	TRBJ2-7	.	.	14	CASSPPGKAYEQYF
TRBV5-1	TRBJ2-5	.	TRBD2	15	CASSLIAGGEETQYF
TRBV5-1	TRBJ2-7	.	.	15	CTSSSNGLSSYEQYF
TRBV27	TRBJ2-7	.	TRBD2	14	CASRKLAGATEQYF
TRBV27	TRBJ2-7	.	TRBD1	15	CASSPPGQGAYEQYF
TRBV6-1	TRBJ2-1	.	TRBD2	14	CASRKRGTYNEQFF
TRBV7-2	TRBJ2-1	.	TRBD2	16	CASSLALAGINNEQFF
TRBV10-1	TRBJ2-6	few	TRBD2	17	CASSEASGITGANVLTF
TRBV30	TRBJ1-1	.	TRBD1	14	CAWRKEGAYTEAFF
TRBV28	TRBJ2-7	.	.	14	CASSGGGSAYEQYF
TRBV11-2	TRBJ2-3	.	TRBD2	16	CASSPPGPSGGNTQYF
TRBV19	TRBJ2-1	few	.	12	CASSINRDEQFF
TRBV6-5	TRBJ2-3	.	.	15	CASSYLGTLTDTQYF
TRBV6-7	TRBJ2-1	.	TRBD1	19	CASSYSVCRQGPDFNEQFF
TRBV29-1	TRBJ2-2	many	.	15	CSVEGGDLNTGELFF
TRBV12-3/TRBV12-4	TRBJ1-6	.	.	15	CASSLNRDKYSPLHF
TRBV30	TRBJ2-5	.	.	13	CAWSPFSDETQYF
TRBV6-2/TRBV6-3	TRBJ2-3	.	TRBD2	17	CASSRAGLAVSTDTQYF
TRBV29-1	TRBJ1-2	few	.	16	CSVSRNDRQSTYGYTF
TRBV10-3	TRBJ2-5	few	TRBD2	17	CAISLAGVVGRQETQYF
TRBV6-2/TRBV6-3	TRBJ1-5	many	.	13	CAAASREDQPQHF
TRBV20-1	TRBJ2-3	.	.	13	CSAPMALGSTQYF
TRBV6-5	TRBJ1-4	few	.	15	CASSSSTAAYEKLFF
TRBV20-1	TRBJ2-6	few	TRBD2	20	CSASVVPLAGGGTGANVLTF